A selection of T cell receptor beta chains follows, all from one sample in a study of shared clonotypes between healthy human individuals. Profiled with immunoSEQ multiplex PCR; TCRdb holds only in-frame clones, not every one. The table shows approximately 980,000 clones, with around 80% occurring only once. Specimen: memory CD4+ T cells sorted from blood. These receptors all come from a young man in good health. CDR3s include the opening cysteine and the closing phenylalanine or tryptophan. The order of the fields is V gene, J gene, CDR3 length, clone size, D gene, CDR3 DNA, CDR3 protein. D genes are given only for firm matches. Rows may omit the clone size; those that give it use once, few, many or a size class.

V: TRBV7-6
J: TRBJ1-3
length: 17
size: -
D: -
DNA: TGTGCCAGCAGCTTACGGACGCAGGGCACCTCGGGAAACACCATATATTTT
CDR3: CASSLRTQGTSGNTIYF

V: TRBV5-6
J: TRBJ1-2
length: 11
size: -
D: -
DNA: TGTGCCAGCTCGGGTTTAGATGGCTACACCTTC
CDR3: CASSGLDGYTF

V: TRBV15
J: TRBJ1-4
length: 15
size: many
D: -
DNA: TGTGCCACCAGCAGTGGAGGAAGCCGTAATGAAAAACTGTTTTTT
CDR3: CATSSGGSRNEKLFF

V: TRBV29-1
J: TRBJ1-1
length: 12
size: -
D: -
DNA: TGCAGCGCCTACCTGGGGGGTACTGAAGCTTTCTTT
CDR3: CSAYLGGTEAFF

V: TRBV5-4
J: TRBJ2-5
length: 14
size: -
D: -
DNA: TGTGCCAGCAGCAGACGCGGGGGCGGGGAGACCCAGTACTTC
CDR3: CASSRRGGGETQYF

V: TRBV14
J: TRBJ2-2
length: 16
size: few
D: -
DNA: TGTGCCAGCAGCCAAGAGTTAGGCAGCTACACCGGGGAGCTGTTTTTT
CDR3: CASSQELGSYTGELFF

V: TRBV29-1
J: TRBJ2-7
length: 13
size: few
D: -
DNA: TGCAGCGTTGGACAGGCAACAACCGGATGGCAGTACTTC
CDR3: CSVGQATTGWQYF

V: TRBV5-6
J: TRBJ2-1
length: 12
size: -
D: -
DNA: TGTGCCAGCAGCTTGTTTCAGTTTGAGCAGTTCTTC
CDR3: CASSLFQFEQFF

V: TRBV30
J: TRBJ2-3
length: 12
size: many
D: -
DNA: TGTGCCTGGAGTGTGTGGGGGGATACGCAGTATTTT
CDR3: CAWSVWGDTQYF

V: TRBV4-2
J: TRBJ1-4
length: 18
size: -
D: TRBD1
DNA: TGTGCCAGCAGCCAAGATCTAACACGCCAGGGGGCAGTTGAAAAACTGTTTTTT
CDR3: CASSQDLTRQGAVEKLFF

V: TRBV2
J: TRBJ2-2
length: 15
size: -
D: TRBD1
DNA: TGTGCCAGCAACCCGACCGACAGGGGCACCGGGGAGCTGTTTTTT
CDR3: CASNPTDRGTGELFF

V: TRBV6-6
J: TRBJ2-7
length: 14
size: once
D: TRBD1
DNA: TGTGCCAGCAGGGGGGGACAGGGGGCCTACGAGCAGTACTTC
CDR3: CASRGGQGAYEQYF

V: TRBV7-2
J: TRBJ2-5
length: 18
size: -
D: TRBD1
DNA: TGTGCCAGCAGCCCACAGGGGCCTCACCCGACGCTAGGAGAGACCCAGTACTTC
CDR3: CASSPQGPHPTLGETQYF

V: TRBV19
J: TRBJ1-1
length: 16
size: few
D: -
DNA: TGTGCCAGTAGTATACTACAGGGTGGAGGTGGACCTGAAGCTTTCTTT
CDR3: CASSILQGGGGPEAFF

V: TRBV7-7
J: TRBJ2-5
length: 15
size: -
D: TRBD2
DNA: TGTGCTAGCAGCGCGGGGACTAGCGGGAGGCAGACCCAGTACTTC
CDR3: CASSAGTSGRQTQYF

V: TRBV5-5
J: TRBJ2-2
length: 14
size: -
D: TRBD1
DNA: TGTGCCAGCAGCTTGGGACAGGGCACCGGGGAGCTGTTTTTT
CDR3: CASSLGQGTGELFF

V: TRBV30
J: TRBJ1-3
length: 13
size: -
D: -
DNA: TGTGCCTGGAGTGCGGGATTTGGAAACACCATATATTTT
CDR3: CAWSAGFGNTIYF

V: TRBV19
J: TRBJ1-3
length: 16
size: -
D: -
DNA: TGTGCCAGTAGTGTGGGAATCAGCTGGAAATCAAACACCATATATTTT
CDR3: CASSVGISWKSNTIYF

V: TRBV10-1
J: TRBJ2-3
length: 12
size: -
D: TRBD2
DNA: TGCGCCAGCAGTACCGGGACTAGCGGGCAGTATTTT
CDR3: CASSTGTSGQYF

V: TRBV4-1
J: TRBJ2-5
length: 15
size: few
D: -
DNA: TGCGCCAGCAGCCAAGAACAATGGGGTAAAGAGACCCAGTACTTC
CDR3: CASSQEQWGKETQYF

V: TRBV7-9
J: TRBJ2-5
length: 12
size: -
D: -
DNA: TGTGCCAGCAGCTTACTCCAAGAGACCCAGTACTTC
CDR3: CASSLLQETQYF

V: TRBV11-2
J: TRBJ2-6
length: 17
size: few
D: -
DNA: TGTGCCAGCAGCCTCTCGGGGCTAGCGCCTGGGGCCAACGTCCTGACTTTC
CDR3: CASSLSGLAPGANVLTF

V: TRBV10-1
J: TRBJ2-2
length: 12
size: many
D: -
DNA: TGCGCCAGCAGTTTTGACAGAGGGGAGCTGTTTTTT
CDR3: CASSFDRGELFF

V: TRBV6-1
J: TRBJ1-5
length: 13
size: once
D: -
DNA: TGTGCCAGCAGTGAAGCAAAGGGGCAGCCCCAGCATTTT
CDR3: CASSEAKGQPQHF

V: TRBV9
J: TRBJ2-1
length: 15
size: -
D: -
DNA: TGTGCCAGCAGCGTAATCGGGAGTAACTACAATGAGCAGTTCTTC
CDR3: CASSVIGSNYNEQFF

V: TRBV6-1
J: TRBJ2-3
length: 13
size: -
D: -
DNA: TGTGCCAGCAGTTTTGGGGCTACAGATACGCAGTATTTT
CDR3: CASSFGATDTQYF

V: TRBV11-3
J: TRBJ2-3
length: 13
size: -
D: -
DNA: TGTGCCAGCAGCCTAGGGGGAAGGGGTACGCAGTATTTT
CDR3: CASSLGGRGTQYF

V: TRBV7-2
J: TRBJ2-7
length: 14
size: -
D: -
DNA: TGTGCCAGCAGCTCTACAGGGAGCTCGGACGAGCAGTACTTC
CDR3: CASSSTGSSDEQYF

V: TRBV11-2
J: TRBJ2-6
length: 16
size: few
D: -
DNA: TGTGCCAGCAGTAAAATGACGTTCCCTGGGGCCAACGTCCTGACTTTC
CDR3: CASSKMTFPGANVLTF

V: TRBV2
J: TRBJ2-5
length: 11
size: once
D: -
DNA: TGTGCCAGCAGCCAGGAAGAGACCCAGTACTTC
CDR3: CASSQEETQYF

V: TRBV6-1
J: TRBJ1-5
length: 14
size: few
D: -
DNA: TGTGCCAGCAGTCTTGACAGAAACAATCAGCCCCAGCATTTT
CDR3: CASSLDRNNQPQHF

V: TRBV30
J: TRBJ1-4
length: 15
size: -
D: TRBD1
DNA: TGTGCCTGGAGAGACGGACAGGGGGCGAGGGAAAAACTGTTTTTT
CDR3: CAWRDGQGAREKLFF

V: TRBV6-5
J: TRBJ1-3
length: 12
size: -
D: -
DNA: TGTGCCAGCAGCCAAGATGGAAACACCATATATTTT
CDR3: CASSQDGNTIYF

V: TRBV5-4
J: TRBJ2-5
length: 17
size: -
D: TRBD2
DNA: TGTGCCAGCAGAACACAGAGCGGGTTGGCGGGAGGAGAGACCCAGTACTTC
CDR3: CASRTQSGLAGGETQYF

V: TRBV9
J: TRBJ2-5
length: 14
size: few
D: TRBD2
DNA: TGTGCCAGCAGCGTAGACGGGGGAGGGGAGACCCAGTACTTC
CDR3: CASSVDGGGETQYF

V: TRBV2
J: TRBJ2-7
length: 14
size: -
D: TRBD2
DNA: TGTGGCGGTAGGCGGGAGGGCGTAGGCTACGAGCAGTACTTC
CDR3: CGGRREGVGYEQYF

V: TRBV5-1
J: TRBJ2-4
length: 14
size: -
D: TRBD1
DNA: TGCGCCAGCCACATTGGACAGGCGGGAAACATTCAGTACTTC
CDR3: CASHIGQAGNIQYF

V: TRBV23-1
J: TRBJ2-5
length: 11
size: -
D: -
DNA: TGCGCCAGCAGTTGTGTAGAGACCCAGTACTTC
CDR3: CASSCVETQYF

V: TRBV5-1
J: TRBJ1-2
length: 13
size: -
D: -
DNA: TGCGCCAGCAGCTCGGACGGGACCTATGGCTACACCTTC
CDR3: CASSSDGTYGYTF

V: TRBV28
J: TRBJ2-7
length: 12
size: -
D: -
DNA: TGTGCCAGCAGTCTGCCAGACTACGAGCAGTACTTC
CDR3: CASSLPDYEQYF

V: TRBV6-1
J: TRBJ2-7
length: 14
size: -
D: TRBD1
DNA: TGTGCCACCTCAATAGAGACAGGGGGGGGTGAGCAGTACTTC
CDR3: CATSIETGGGEQYF

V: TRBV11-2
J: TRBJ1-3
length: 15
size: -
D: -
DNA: TGTGCCAGCAGCTTATGGCTGGGGGCTGGAAACACCATATATTTT
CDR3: CASSLWLGAGNTIYF

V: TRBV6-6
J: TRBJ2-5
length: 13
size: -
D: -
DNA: TGTGCCAGCAGTTACGTGGGTAGAGAGACCCAGTACTTC
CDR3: CASSYVGRETQYF

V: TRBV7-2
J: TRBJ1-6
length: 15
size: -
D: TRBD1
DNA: TGTGCCAGCAGCTTAGTACAGGGGTATAATTCACCCCTCCACTTT
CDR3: CASSLVQGYNSPLHF

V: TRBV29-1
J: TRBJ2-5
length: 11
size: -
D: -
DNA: TGCAGCGTTGGGGCCGGAGAGACCCAGTACTTC
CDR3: CSVGAGETQYF

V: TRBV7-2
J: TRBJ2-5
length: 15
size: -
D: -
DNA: TGTGCCAGCAGCTTATCCCCATCGCTTCAAGAGACCCAGTACTTC
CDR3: CASSLSPSLQETQYF

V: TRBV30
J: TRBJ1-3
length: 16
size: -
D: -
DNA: TGTGCCTGGAGTGTAAATCCGGGTCCAGCTGGAAACACCATATATTTT
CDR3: CAWSVNPGPAGNTIYF

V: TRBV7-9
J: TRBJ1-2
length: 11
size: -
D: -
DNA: TGTGCCAGCGGGCAGGTCGGTGGCTACACCTTC
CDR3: CASGQVGGYTF

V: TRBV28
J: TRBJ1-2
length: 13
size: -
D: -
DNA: TGTGCCAGCAGTTTACAGGCGGGCTCGGGCTACACCTTC
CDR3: CASSLQAGSGYTF

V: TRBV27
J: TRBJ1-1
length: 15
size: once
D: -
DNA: TGTGCCAGCAGTTTACAGGGAATCTTGAACACTGAAGCTTTCTTT
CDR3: CASSLQGILNTEAFF

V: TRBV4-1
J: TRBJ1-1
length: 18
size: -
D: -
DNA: TGCGCCAGCAGCCAAGGGGGTCTTCGAGGAGGGCAGGGAACTGAAGCTTTCTTT
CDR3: CASSQGGLRGGQGTEAFF

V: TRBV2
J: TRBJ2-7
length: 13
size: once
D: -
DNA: TGTGCCAGCAGTGTACGCAGAACCTACGAGCAGTACTTC
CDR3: CASSVRRTYEQYF

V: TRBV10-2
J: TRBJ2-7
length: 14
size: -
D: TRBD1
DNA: TGCGCCAGCAGTAGACGACAGGGGGCCTACGAGCAGTACTTC
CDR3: CASSRRQGAYEQYF

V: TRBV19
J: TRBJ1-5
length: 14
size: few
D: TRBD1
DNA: TGTGCCAGTAGTTGGGGACAGGGCATGCAGCCCCAGCATTTT
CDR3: CASSWGQGMQPQHF

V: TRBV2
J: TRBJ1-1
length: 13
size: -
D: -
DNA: TGTGCCACCTCCGGCCTTCGGGGGGCTGAAGCTTTCTTT
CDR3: CATSGLRGAEAFF

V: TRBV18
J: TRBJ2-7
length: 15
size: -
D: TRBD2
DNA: TGTGCCAGCTCGCCAGGGCTAGCGGGAAAGTACGAGCAGTACTTC
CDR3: CASSPGLAGKYEQYF

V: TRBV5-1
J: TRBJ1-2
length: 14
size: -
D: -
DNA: TGCGCCAGCAGCGCGAGCGGAGGGGACTATGGCTACACCTTC
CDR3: CASSASGGDYGYTF

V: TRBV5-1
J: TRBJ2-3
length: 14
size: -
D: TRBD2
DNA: TGCGCCAGCAGCACCGGGGGGGCCACAGATACGCAGTATTTT
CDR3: CASSTGGATDTQYF

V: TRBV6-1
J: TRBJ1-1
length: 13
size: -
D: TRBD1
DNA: TGTGCCAGCAGTAGACAGGGAAACACTGAAGCTTTCTTT
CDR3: CASSRQGNTEAFF